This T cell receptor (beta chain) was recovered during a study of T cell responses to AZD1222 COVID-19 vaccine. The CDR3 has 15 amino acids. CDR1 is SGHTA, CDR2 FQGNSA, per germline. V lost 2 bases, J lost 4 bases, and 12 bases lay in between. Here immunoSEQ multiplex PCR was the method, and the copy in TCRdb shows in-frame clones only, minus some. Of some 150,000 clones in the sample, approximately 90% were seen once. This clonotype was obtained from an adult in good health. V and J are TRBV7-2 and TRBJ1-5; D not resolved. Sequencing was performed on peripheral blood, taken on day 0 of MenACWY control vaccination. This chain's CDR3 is CASSLQDTPNQPQHF. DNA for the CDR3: TGTGCCAGCAGCTTACAAGACACACCGAATCAGCCCCAGCATTTT.